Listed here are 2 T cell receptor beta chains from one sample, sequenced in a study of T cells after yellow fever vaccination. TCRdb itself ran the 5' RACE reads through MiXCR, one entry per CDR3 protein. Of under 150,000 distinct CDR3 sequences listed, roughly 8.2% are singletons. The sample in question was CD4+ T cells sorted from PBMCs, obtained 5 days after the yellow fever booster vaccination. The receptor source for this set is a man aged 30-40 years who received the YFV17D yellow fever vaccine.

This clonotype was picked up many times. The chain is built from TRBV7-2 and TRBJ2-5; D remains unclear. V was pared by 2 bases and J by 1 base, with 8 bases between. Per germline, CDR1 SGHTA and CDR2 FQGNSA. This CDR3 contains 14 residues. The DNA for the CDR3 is TGTGCCAGCAGCTTAAGGAACGCCCAAGAGACCCAGTACTTC. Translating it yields CASSLRNAQETQYF.

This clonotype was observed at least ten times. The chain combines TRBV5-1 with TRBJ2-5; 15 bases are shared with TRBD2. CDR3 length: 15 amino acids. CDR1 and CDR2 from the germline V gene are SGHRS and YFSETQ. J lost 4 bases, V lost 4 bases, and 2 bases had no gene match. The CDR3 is CASSTGLAGGETQYF. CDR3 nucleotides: TGCGCCAGCAGCACGGGACTAGCGGGAGGAGAGACCCAGTACTTC. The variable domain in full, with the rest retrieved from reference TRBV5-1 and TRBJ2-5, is KAGVTQTPRYLIKTRGQQVTLSCSPISGHRSVSWYQQTPGQGLQFLFEYFSETQRNKGNFPGRFSGRQFSNSRSEMNVSTLELGDSALYLCASSTGLAGGETQYFGPGTRLLVL.